This T cell receptor beta chain was sequenced for a study of T cells in Graves' hyperthyroidism and ophthalmopathy. Overall study findings and caveats: Ophthalmopathy stood apart from stable hyperthyroidism in a 13 V-J model.

There were TCR beta CDR3 regions amplified from RNA transcripts. HTBI primers were employed in a first-round RT-PCR of the TCR CDR3. TCRdb processed the multiplex PCR reads anew with MiXCR; each CDR3 protein has one entry. The data hold hundreds of thousands of distinct CDR3 sequences, with 14% observed a single time. This CDR3 region has 12 residues. V was trimmed by 0 bases and J by 3 bases, leaving 2 bases between them. Germline CDR1 SGDLS, CDR2 YYNGEE. This clonotype was seen repeatedly, ten times or more. The target antigen is unknown. The chain carries TRBV9 and TRBJ2-3; unclear D gene. The sequenced sample consisted of blood. This clonotype was sampled from a woman between 45 and 60 years old with Graves' ophthalmopathy. CDR3 sequence reads: CASSVETDTQYF. CDR3 DNA: TGTGCCAGCAGCGTAGAAACAGATACGCAGTATTTT.